This T cell receptor beta chain comes out of a study of T cells after yellow fever vaccination. General study results and limits: The secondary response peaked faster, at day 5 versus 15, but was weaker. Post-booster samples contained most primary-vaccination clones (approximately 95% CD4, about 85% CD8). Relatively few clonotypes were ones that appeared in both CD4 and CD8 compartments.

5'RACE template switching produced TCR cDNA carrying a universal primer site and UMIs. TCRdb analysed the 5' RACE reads with MiXCR anew, one entry per CDR3 protein. The sample consists of fewer than 100,000 distinct CDR3 sequences, almost 9% of them appearing once. Trimming cost V 0 bases and J 5 bases, with 13 bases left between them. There are 15 residues in the CDR3. CDR1 and CDR2 from the germline V gene are MNHEY and SMNVEV (reference sequence). This clonotype was obtained from a young man who received the YFV17D yellow fever vaccine. The rearrangement uses TRBV27 and TRBJ2-5; TRBD2 might be the D (5 bases). The sample in question was CD8+ T cells not binding an NS4B(214-222) dextramer, sorted from PBMCs, obtained less than 18 days after the first yellow fever vaccination. The CDR3: CASSLSKGGGETQYF. DNA for the CDR3: TGTGCCAGCAGTTTATCGAAGGGCGGAGGCGAGACCCAGTACTTC.